The subject of this entry is one TCR beta chain. The clone's antigen remains unknown. Density gradient separation was used to isolate peripheral blood mononuclear cells from buffy coats of healthy donors. In the study, negative magnetic separation with EasySep or MojoSort CD8+ T cell isolation kits was used to enrich total CD8+ T cells. For each subset, total RNA was extracted using an RNeasy Mini Kit from duplicate vials of over 120,000 sorted CD8+ T cells. The PBMCs were used fresh or after being cryopreserved in fetal bovine serum with approximately 9.6% DMSO. CD8+ T cell subsets were sorted to purity by fluorescence-activated cell sorting on a FACSAria III. The source of the sample is a study of human CD8 memory T cell subsets (dated by TCRdb to the early 2020s). For context, the study as a whole: The clonal relationships among stem-like (TSTEM), progenitor exhausted-like (TPEX) and effector memory CD8+ T cell subsets were assessed by comparing the TCRbeta repertoires of these subsets. Roughly 6 donors each provided TSTEM, TPEX and effector memory subsets, from which TCRbeta repertoires were obtained.

Including the terminal cysteine and phenylalanine, the CDR3 comprises 17 residues. No DNA was logged. CDR1 and CDR2, looked up from the germline V gene, are SGHTA and FQGTGA. What the study reported, not specific to this receptor: Only TCRbeta chains were sequenced, and repertoire comparisons were based on more than five donors, with testing performed by paired t-tests and Bonferroni correction. Clonotypes were shared with effector memory cells by both stem-like subsets, but only minimal overlap was found between TSTEM and TPEX repertoires, suggesting distinct antigen spectra. Normalized Shannon-Wiener diversity was similarly high in the TSTEM and TPEX subsets, while the effector memory subsets were comparatively less diverse. Chao1 estimates suggested greater repertoire diversity in TSTEM than in TPEX subsets, potentially reflecting a broader range of specificities.

A Human TCR Profiling Kit was used to prepare UMI-labeled 5' RACE TCRbeta libraries. Every TCRbeta library was prepared in parallel with an identical number of PCR cycles. Processing in the source paper ran as follows. Between about 2,900 and 20,000 functional CDR3beta clonotypes were contained in each TCRbeta library. UMI extraction and consensus assembly used MIGEC 1.2.9, requiring at least three reads per UMI. In-frame CDR3beta repertoires were extracted with MiXCR 3.0.3. Each sample was downsampled to 42,000 randomly selected UMIs before diversity metrics were calculated in VDJtools 1.2.1. Repertoire overlap metrics D, R and F2 were calculated in VDJtools for the top 3,000 clones of each sample pair. Each entry corresponds to one CDR3 protein sequence from reads that TCRdb reprocessed, and DNA is not given. TCRdb assigned the V and J calls; the authors' analysis was not used. This sample's table lists fewer than 15,000 distinct CDR3 sequences. The ten largest account for 14% of the sample.

Sequenced material: CD8+ T cells from PBMCs. The clonotype comes from a human donor in good health. The chain couples TRBV7-3 to TRBJ2-1; the D call of TRBD1 rests on TCRdb alone, since no DNA is present to check it. This receptor carries the CDR3 CASSLNGQASSYNEQFF.